The entry below describes one T cell receptor beta chain. Its antigen is unidentified. Use of 60 Vbeta and 13 Jbeta primers characterized the PCR. The data were produced by immunoSEQ multiplex PCR, yet TCRdb's version contains in-frame clones alone and is incomplete. This table holds under 150,000 clones, around 77% found once. This specimen comes from a study of cytomegalovirus exposure and HLA in healthy donors. Study-wide results and limits: Roughly uniform sequencing depth across donors was assumed, possibly incorrectly.

The ends lost 0 bases at V and 10 bases at J; junction bases unmatched: 4. CDR1 is SGDLS, CDR2 YYNGEE, per germline. The CDR3 runs to 14 residues. The gene calls are TRBV9 and TRBJ2-3; 11 nucleotides match TRBD2. The source of this sequence is a woman between 25 and 40 years old in good health and CMV-seropositive. The sample was PBMCs. The CDR3 reads CASSVETSGSAQYF. In DNA, the CDR3 is TGTGCCAGCAGCGTAGAAACTAGCGGGAGCGCGCAGTATTTT.